The 26 T cell receptor beta chains below were found in one sample sequenced in a study of radiotherapy plus CTLA-4 blockade in lung cancer. Clones were read by immunoSEQ multiplex PCR, and TCRdb kept only the in-frame ones, dropping some. The sample consists of 25,000 to 35,000 clones, about 70% of them appearing once. This specimen consisted of peripheral blood, obtained from a patient treated with radiotherapy plus ipilimumab. Receptors originate from a human donor with non-small cell lung cancer whose response to radiotherapy plus ipilimumab could not be evaluated.

The table lists this clone with a few counts. V gene TRBV9 combines with J gene TRBJ2-1; possible D gene TRBD2, 6 bases. There are 14 residues in the CDR3. The ends were cut back, 0 bases at V and 8 bases at J, with 12 bases in the middle. Germline values: CDR1 SGDLS, CDR2 YYNGEE. Here the CDR3 DNA reads TGTGCCAGCAGCGTAGTGGAACTAGCCTATGAGCAGTTCTTC. Translation gives CASSVVELAYEQFF.

This clone was seen more than once but under ten times. The J gene is TRBJ2-3, the V gene TRBV30, with 8 bases matching TRBD1. Germline V gene lookup returns CDR1 GTSNPN and CDR2 SVGIG (reference sequence). J lost 2 bases, V lost 0 bases, and 7 bases had no gene match. CDR3 length equals 16 residues. In nucleotides, the CDR3 is TGTGCCTGGAGTGTATTCTGGACAGGGAACACAGATACGCAGTATTTT. Its translation: CAWSVFWTGNTDTQYF.

The J gene is TRBJ2-5, the V gene TRBV27, with 10 bases identical to TRBD2. Looked up from germline, CDR1 is MNHEY and CDR2 is SMNVEV (reference sequence). CDR3 length: 15 amino acids. Trimming at V came to 4 bases and at J to 5 bases, leaving 7 bases not matched to a gene. The CDR3, as DNA: TGTGCCAGCAGTTCGCTAGCGGGAGCTGGGGAGACCCAGTACTTC. It codes for CASSSLAGAGETQYF.

The V call is TRBV5-5, the J call TRBJ1-5; D is possibly TRBD1 (6 bases). The CDR3 runs 13 residues. Trimming shortened V by 1 base and J by 6 bases, and 8 bases separated the two germline ends. Germline lookup yields CDR1 SGHKS and CDR2 YYEKEE (reference sequence). CDR3 residues: CASSLTGFQPQHF. The CDR3 DNA sequence: TGTGCCAGCAGCTTGACAGGGTTTCAGCCCCAGCATTTT.

V and J are TRBV5-6 and TRBJ2-7; D unresolved. Germline V gene lookup returns CDR1 SGHDT and CDR2 YYEEEE. The length of the CDR3 is 14 residues. V lost 0 bases to trimming and J lost 3 bases, with 10 bases between them. DNA of the CDR3: TGTGCCAGCAGCTTGGGACCACAGATCTACGAGCAGTACTTC. Amino acid sequence: CASSLGPQIYEQYF.

By sample share, this clone is medium-sized. The chain links TRBV5-8 to TRBJ2-7; perhaps TRBD1 as D (5 bases). Germline CDR1 SGHTS, CDR2 YDEGEE. V was clipped by 4 bases and J by 2 bases, with 13 bases between them. This CDR3 has 14 residues. CDR3: CASSTRTPTYEQYF. CDR3 in DNA: TGTGCCAGCAGCACCAGGACACCTACCTACGAGCAGTACTTC.

J is TRBJ2-1 and V is TRBV7-6; 13 bases fit TRBD2. Germline V gene data show CDR1 as SGHVS and CDR2 as FNYEAQ. CDR3 size: 16 residues. Losses at the gene ends were 1 base for V and 8 bases for J; bases not matched to a gene: 5. DNA of the CDR3: TGTGCCAGCAGCTTAGGGACTAGCGGGAGTATCGATGAGCAGTTCTTC. This sequence encodes CASSLGTSGSIDEQFF.

This sequence joins TRBV4-1 and TRBJ1-5; 8 bases map to TRBD1. The CDR3 has 19 residues. The germline CDR1 and CDR2 sequences are MGHRA and YSYEKL. V lost 1 base, J lost 3 bases, and 14 bases stayed unmatched. The CDR3 nucleotides read TGCGCCAGCAGCCAAGGAGGCAGGGGGCCAGTGTCCACCAATCAGCCCCAGCATTTT. Protein product: CASSQGGRGPVSTNQPQHF.

The rearrangement uses TRBV4-1 and TRBJ1-4; TRBD1 aligns across 7 bases. Germline CDR1 and CDR2: MGHRA and YSYEKL. V dropped 2 bases and J dropped 1; count of bases not matched to a gene: 7. The CDR3 consists of 17 residues. The CDR3 DNA is TGCGCCAGCAGCCAAAAGACAGGGCTCCAAACTAATGAAAAACTGTTTTTT. Protein product: CASSQKTGLQTNEKLFF.

The rearrangement uses TRBV30 and TRBJ2-1; 15 bases match TRBD2. Germline V CDR1 and CDR2: GTSNPN, SVGIG (reference sequence). The CDR3 sequence is 17 residues long. Trimming took 5 bases from V and 1 from J; bases not matched to a gene: 6. Written as DNA, the CDR3 is TGTGCCTGGGCCGGACTAGCGGGAGGGCGGTCCTACAATGAGCAGTTCTTC. It specifies CAWAGLAGGRSYNEQFF.

The V and J genes are TRBV28 and TRBJ2-2; TRBD2 is a possible D gene (6 bases). The V gene lost 4 bases and the J gene lost 5 bases, with 8 bases spanning the gap. Germline V lookup: CDR1 MDHEN, CDR2 SYDVKM. The CDR3 runs to 13 residues. CDR3 DNA: TGTGCCAGCAGTTGGGCGGGGACCGGGGAGCTGTTTTTT. Its translation is CASSWAGTGELFF.

This sequence joins TRBV4-1 and TRBJ1-5, with D perhaps matching TRBD1 (5 bases). This CDR3 comprises 15 residues. Trimming shortened V by 1 base and J by 8 bases, and 15 bases separated the two germline ends. Germline values: CDR1 MGHRA, CDR2 YSYEKL. The CDR3 DNA is TGCGCCAGCAGCCAAGTCAGCAGGGTACGGGAGCCCCAGCATTTT. Translated, it gives CASSQVSRVREPQHF.

This clone has only a few counts. This chain uses TRBV5-5 with TRBJ2-1; 10 bases are a match to TRBD1. This CDR3 spans 13 amino acids. Germline CDR1 and CDR2: SGHKS and YYEKEE (reference sequence). V lost 4 bases, J lost 9 bases, and 4 bases stayed unmatched. The CDR3 loop reads CASSIDRGREQFF. The CDR3, as DNA: TGTGCCAGCAGCATCGACAGGGGGCGTGAGCAGTTCTTC.

The chain recombines TRBV19 with TRBJ2-5, with 11 bases aligning to TRBD2. Germline V gives CDR1 LNHDA, CDR2 SQIVND (reference sequence). V was clipped by 4 bases and J by 5 bases; unmatched bases: 6. This CDR3 comprises 15 residues. CDR3: CASSTLAGGWETQYF. The CDR3 bases are TGTGCCAGTAGTACTCTAGCGGGAGGCTGGGAGACCCAGTACTTC. Filled out from reference TRBV19 and TRBJ2-5, the complete variable domain reads DGGITQSPKYLFRKEGQNVTLSCEQNLNHDAMYWYRQDPGQGLRLIYYSQIVNDFQKGDIAEGYSVSREKKESFPLTVTSAQKNPTAFYLCASSTLAGGWETQYFGPGTRLLVL.

V and J are TRBV9 and TRBJ2-3; possibly TRBD2 for D (6 bases). Trimming cost V 0 bases and J 4 bases, with 12 bases left between them. Germline V gene sequence: CDR1 SGDLS, CDR2 YYNGEE. The CDR3 loop spans 15 amino acids. The CDR3 sequence is CASSVAGRKADTQYF. CDR3 coding DNA: TGTGCCAGCAGCGTAGCGGGGAGGAAGGCAGATACGCAGTATTTT.

The CDR3, as DNA: TGCGCCAGCCGAATGCAGGGGTTAGTTGACACTGAAGCTTTCTTT. Its protein product is CASRMQGLVDTEAFF. The chain combines TRBV5-1 with TRBJ1-1, with D perhaps TRBD1 (6 bases). The CDR3 covers 15 residues. Trimming cost V 7 bases and J 3 bases, with 19 bases left between them. Germline-derived CDR1 and CDR2 are SGHRS and YFSETQ.

The chain links TRBV19 to TRBJ2-3, with 9 bases aligning to TRBD1. CDR3 size: 15 residues. Germline trimming cut 6 bases from V and 0 bases from J; bases unmatched to any gene: 4. Germline loops: CDR1 LNHDA, CDR2 SQIVND (reference sequence). This chain's CDR3 is CASSTGGVSTDTQYF. The CDR3 DNA sequence: TGTGCCAGTAGCACAGGGGGCGTCAGCACAGATACGCAGTATTTT.

The chain uses TRBV7-9 and TRBJ2-1; TRBD2 aligns across 9 bases. This CDR3 is 15 amino acids long. Germline CDR1 is SEHNR and CDR2 is FQNEAQ (reference sequence). Trimming at V came to 1 base and at J to 7 bases, leaving 5 bases not matched to a gene. CDR3 region: CASSLGAGGWNEQFF. DNA of the CDR3: TGTGCCAGCAGCTTAGGGGCGGGAGGGTGGAATGAGCAGTTCTTC.

The CDR3 DNA reads as TGTGCCAGCAGTTTAGCATGGAGGTACGAGCAGTACTTC. It yields the protein CASSLAWRYEQYF. The chain combines TRBV27 with TRBJ2-7; D is possibly TRBD2 (5 bases). With 2 bases removed from V and 4 bases from J, the gap between germline ends came to 9 bases. There are 13 residues in the CDR3. CDR1 is MNHEY, CDR2 SMNVEV, per germline (reference sequence).

This clone turned up a few times. This chain connects TRBV5-1 to TRBJ2-1; a possible D gene is TRBD1 (5 bases). In germline, CDR1 is SGHRS, CDR2 YFSETQ. The CDR3 is made up of 16 amino acids. The V end was cut by 0 bases, the J end by 7 bases, with 17 bases between. CDR3 bases: TGCGCCAGCAGCTTGGTAGGTCAGGGTGTTTTGAATGAGCAGTTCTTC. This sequence encodes CASSLVGQGVLNEQFF.

This chain links TRBV19 with TRBJ1-1; 9 bases are a match to TRBD1. The CDR3 is 17 amino acids. Germline V gives CDR1 LNHDA, CDR2 SQIVND (reference sequence). J gave up 0 bases and V 6 bases, and 11 bases lay outside the gene matches. The CDR3 region has the DNA TGTGCCAGTAGCGGGACAGGGATGGGAATTATGAACACTGAAGCTTTCTTT. This translates into CASSGTGMGIMNTEAFF.

The chain recombines TRBV19 with TRBJ1-2, with a tentative D call TRBD1 (5 bases). CDR1 LNHDA and CDR2 SQIVND come from the germline V gene (reference sequence). This CDR3 is built from 17 residues. Trimming took 3 bases from V and 8 from J, leaving 25 bases between them. The CDR3 sequence is CASSILVSGTASGGYTF. In DNA form, the CDR3 reads TGTGCCAGTAGTATTCTCGTCTCCGGGACGGCTAGCGGGGGCTACACCTTC.

This clone appeared a single time. The CDR3 reads CASRRTSGIRADTQYF. DNA of the CDR3: TGTGCCAGCAGGCGGACTAGCGGGATTCGGGCAGATACGCAGTATTTT. The V call is TRBV6-6, the J call TRBJ2-3; TRBD2 matches at 12 bases. The germline V gene encodes CDR1 MNHNY and CDR2 SVGAGI (reference sequence). The CDR3 loop spans 16 amino acids. After removal of 6 bases from V and 4 bases from J, the junction contained 8 bases not matched to a gene.

The chain employs TRBV5-1 and TRBJ2-7; TRBD2 matches 11 bases. Per germline, CDR1 SGHRS and CDR2 YFSETQ. With V trimmed by 2 bases and J by 2 bases, 3 bases remained unmatched. The CDR3 contains 15 residues. The CDR3 loop reads CASSFGTSGAYEQYF. CDR3 DNA: TGCGCCAGCAGCTTCGGGACTAGCGGAGCCTACGAGCAGTACTTC.

This sequence joins TRBV5-6 and TRBJ2-1; 7 bases are shared with TRBD2. The CDR3 runs 13 residues. The germline V gene has CDR1 SGHDT and CDR2 YYEEEE. V dropped 4 bases and J dropped 7; count of bases not matched to a gene: 5. CDR3 nucleotides: TGTGCCAGCAGCCGCAAAGCGGGAAATGAGCAGTTCTTC. Its protein product is CASSRKAGNEQFF.

The rearrangement links TRBV4-1 to TRBJ2-1; 12 bases are shared with TRBD2. The CDR3 spans 17 residues. CDR1 is MGHRA and CDR2 is YSYEKL in the germline V gene. The trim removed 0 bases at V and 8 bases at J, leaving 8 bases unmatched. The CDR3, as DNA: TGCGCCAGCAGCCAAGATCGGACTAGCGGGACCTCGTATGAGCAGTTCTTC. It translates to CASSQDRTSGTSYEQFF.